The 26 T cell receptor beta chains in this list originate from one sample, sequenced in a study of CD8 T cells in ankylosing spondylitis. TCRdb recomputed calls from the 5' RACE reads with MiXCR, one row per CDR3 protein. The table has hundreds of thousands of distinct CDR3 sequences, 8% to 9% seen once. The sequencing sample was made of blood, either unsorted or a sorted T cell fraction (not recorded which). The source is a female donor with ankylosing spondylitis or in good health (not recorded which).

This clonotype occurred many times. As DNA, the CDR3 is TGCAGTGCCAGCTCTAGCGGGGGGTACAATGAGCAGTTCTTC. It is translated as CSASSSGGYNEQFF. The V gene is TRBV20-1, the J gene TRBJ2-1; 11 bases match TRBD2. The CDR3 consists of 14 residues. Germline CDR1 and CDR2: DFQATT and SNEGSKA (reference sequence). With V trimmed by 6 bases and J by 4 bases, 5 bases remained unmatched.

This clonotype was detected many times. V gene TRBV5-4 combines with J gene TRBJ2-7, with TRBD2 matching over 10 bases. This CDR3 is 14 amino acids long. Germline lookup yields CDR1 SGHNT and CDR2 YYREEE (reference sequence). V lost 6 bases and J lost 7; bases outside the gene matches: 10. The CDR3 DNA is TGTGCCAGCAAGACAGCGGGAGGGCCTAAAGAGCAGTACTTC. Translating gives CASKTAGGPKEQYF.

In regard to this clonotype: This may stem from a read error, because a much larger clone lies one nucleotide away. The chain carries TRBV20-1 and TRBJ1-1, with D uncertain. V was shortened by 3 bases and J by 3 bases, with 5 bases between the two germline ends. The germline V gene encodes CDR1 DFQATT and CDR2 SNEGSKA (reference sequence). CDR3 length equals 11 residues. CDR3 coding DNA: TGCAGTGCTAGCAGGCACACTGAAGCTTTCTTT. Its translation is CSASRHTEAFF.

This rearrangement joins TRBV7-9 to TRBJ2-3, with 11 bases that match TRBD2. The junction had 5 bases not matched to a gene; V was cut back by 6 bases and J by 3 bases. CDR3 length: 15 residues. Germline loops: CDR1 SEHNR, CDR2 FQNEAQ (reference sequence). CDR3 in amino acids: CASSYSGRETDTQYF. The CDR3 coding sequence is TGTGCCAGCAGTTATAGCGGGAGGGAGACAGATACGCAGTATTTT.

This clonotype has ten or more counts. V and J are TRBV6-1 and TRBJ1-6; D is possibly TRBD1 (5 bases). The CDR3 is 14 amino acids. The germline V gene encodes CDR1 MNHNS and CDR2 SASEGT. V lost 10 bases to trimming and J lost 8 bases, with 18 bases between them. Written as DNA, the CDR3 is TGTGCCACCTCGTTGGGGACGAGTGATTCACCCCTCCACTTT. Encoded protein: CATSLGTSDSPLHF.

Concerning this clonotype itself: A much bigger clone sits one base away, suggesting this may be a read error. The V and J genes are TRBV11-2 and TRBJ2-2; 8 bases line up with TRBD1. This CDR3 has 14 amino acids. CDR1 is SGHAT, CDR2 FQNNGV, per germline. V was pared by 7 bases and J by 4 bases, with 5 bases of the junction left unmatched. DNA of the CDR3: TGTGCCAGCAACCTGACAGGGGTCACCGGGGAGCTGTTTTTT. This codes for CASNLTGVTGELFF.

This clonotype was counted many times. V and J are TRBV25-1 and TRBJ1-2; D remains ambiguous. The germline CDR1 and CDR2 sequences are MGHDK and SYGVNS. The CDR3 spans 14 residues. Trimming removed 1 base from V and 4 bases from J, with 10 bases in between. Here the CDR3 DNA reads TGTGCCAGCAGTGAATGGGTGGAGACCTATGGCTACACCTTC. Translation: CASSEWVETYGYTF.

The chain couples TRBV29-1 to TRBJ2-1; D unclear. V was clipped by 3 bases and J by 7 bases, with 10 bases between them. This CDR3 has 12 residues. Germline V lookup: CDR1 SQVTM, CDR2 ANQGSEA. This CDR3 reads CSVESVGNEQFF. CDR3 nucleotide sequence: TGCAGCGTTGAGAGCGTCGGGAATGAGCAGTTCTTC.

This clonotype was seen at least ten times. This chain connects TRBV7-2 to TRBJ1-2; the match to TRBD1 covers 8 bases. The trim removed 5 bases at V and 8 bases at J, leaving 13 bases unmatched. Germline CDR1 SGHTA, CDR2 FQGNSA. CDR3 size: 15 residues. CDR3 region: CASSLGAGTGNGYTF. As DNA, the CDR3 is TGTGCCAGCAGCCTGGGGGCCGGGACAGGAAACGGCTACACCTTC.

The chain combines TRBV7-2 with TRBJ2-2, with TRBD1 identical over 9 bases. Germline trimming cut 6 bases from V and 3 bases from J; bases unmatched to any gene: 5. From germline, CDR1 is SGHTA and CDR2 FQGNSA. The length of the CDR3 is 15 residues. CDR3 in DNA: TGTGCCAGCAGATCCACAGGGGGCGACACCGGGGAGCTGTTTTTT. Translating gives CASRSTGGDTGELFF.

This clonotype appeared many times. The rearrangement links TRBV29-1 to TRBJ1-2; 7 bases map to TRBD1. Germline CDR1 is SQVTM and CDR2 is ANQGSEA. This CDR3 has 15 amino acids. V was pared by 1 base and J by 7 bases, with 12 bases of the junction left unmatched. Here the CDR3 DNA reads TGCAGCGTTGAAGGGGTTACAGGGGACCTGGGTGGCTACACCTTC. It translates to CSVEGVTGDLGGYTF. Full variable domain (rest looked up from reference TRBV29-1 and TRBJ1-2): SAVISQKPSRDICQRGTSLTIQCQVDSQVTMMFWYRQQPGQSLTLIATANQGSEATYESGFVIDKFPISRPNLTFSTLTVSNMSPEDSSIYLCSVEGVTGDLGGYTFGSGTRLTVV.

This clonotype has at least ten counts. The V gene is TRBV20-1, the J gene TRBJ2-6; D not resolved. V was shortened by 3 bases and J by 2 bases, with 2 bases between the two germline ends. From germline, CDR1 is DFQATT and CDR2 SNEGSKA (reference sequence). This CDR3 is built from 12 residues. DNA for the CDR3: TGCAGTGCTAGCCCTGGGGCCAACGTCCTGACTTTC. Its translation is CSASPGANVLTF.

This clonotype was observed many times. The V gene is TRBV15, the J gene TRBJ2-5; D tentatively fits TRBD1 or TRBD2 (5 bases each). Trimming removed 1 base from V and 5 bases from J, with 11 bases in between. CDR1 and CDR2 (germline): LNHNV, YYDKDF (reference sequence). The CDR3 is made up of 14 amino acids. CDR3 in amino acids: CATSRVSGSETQYF. CDR3 DNA: TGTGCCACCAGCAGAGTGTCAGGGAGCGAGACCCAGTACTTC.

This clonotype was counted many times. J is TRBJ2-4 and V is TRBV18; D is perhaps TRBD2 (5 bases). Germline V gene sequence: CDR1 KGHSH, CDR2 LQKENI. The V and J ends lost 5 bases and 6 bases respectively, with 11 bases between them. The CDR3 totals 13 residues. The CDR3 region is CASSAGVGNIQYF. As DNA, the CDR3 is TGTGCCAGCTCAGCCGGGGTGGGAAACATTCAGTACTTC.

In regard to this clonotype: It may be a read error: a sequence one base away is much more abundant. The chain employs TRBV5-1 and TRBJ1-6, with D possibly TRBD1 on 6 matching bases. The CDR3 sequence is 14 residues long. CDR1 is SGHRS and CDR2 is YFSETQ in the germline V gene. Here the CDR3 reads CVSTQGRPDSPLHF. CDR3 nucleotides: TGCGTCAGCACGCAGGGGCGGCCTGATTCACCCCTCCACTTT.

The sample holds many counts of this clonotype. The chain is built from TRBV12-3 or TRBV12-4 and TRBJ2-7; D is perhaps TRBD2 (6 bases). CDR3 length: 13 residues. V was clipped by 1 base and J by 7 bases, with 11 bases between them. CDR3 bases: TGTGCCAGCAGTTTAGGTGCCGGGACTGAGCAGTACTTC. It codes for CASSLGAGTEQYF.

This clonotype was picked up many times. The chain combines TRBV7-8 with TRBJ2-7, with a weak D call TRBD1 (6 bases). The V gene lost 6 bases and the J gene lost 3 bases, with 12 bases spanning the gap. Germline CDR1 SGHVS, CDR2 FQNEAQ. The CDR3 is 13 amino acids. CDR3 DNA: TGTGCCAGCAGACCACAGGGTAACTACGAGCAGTACTTC. This gives the protein CASRPQGNYEQYF.

This clonotype has ten or more counts. The CDR3 region is CSAIPLGREGLRNEQFF. The CDR3 DNA reads as TGCAGTGCTATACCCCTGGGGCGGGAAGGCCTGAGGAATGAGCAGTTCTTC. The chain couples TRBV20-1 to TRBJ2-1; D may be TRBD2 (6 bases). Germline V lookup: CDR1 DFQATT, CDR2 SNEGSKA (reference sequence). The germline V and J ends were trimmed by 4 bases and 7 bases, with 26 bases remaining between them. The CDR3 spans 17 residues.

Ten or more counts support this clonotype. The rearrangement uses TRBV29-1 and TRBJ2-5; no firm D call. Trimming pared 3 bases from V and 5 bases from J, leaving 1 base between. CDR1 SQVTM and CDR2 ANQGSEA come from the germline V gene. The CDR3 consists of 9 residues. CDR3 coding DNA: TGCAGCGTTGAGGAGACCCAGTACTTC. Residues: CSVEETQYF.

Remarks on this clonotype: This could be a read error, since a much larger clone is one nucleotide away. The gene calls are TRBV9 and TRBJ2-7, with 7 nucleotides matching TRBD2. CDR3 size: 13 residues. Per the germline V gene, CDR1 is SGDLS and CDR2 is YYNGEE. CDR3 sequence: CVSSVTSAHEQYF. The CDR3 region has the DNA TGTGTCAGCAGCGTAACTAGCGCCCACGAGCAGTACTTC.

Details on this clonotype: A much larger clone sits a single nucleotide away, making a read error possible. This chain joins TRBV5-4 and TRBJ2-2; the match to TRBD2 covers 11 bases. The CDR3 spans 19 residues. Germline V lookup: CDR1 SGHNT, CDR2 YYREEE (reference sequence). The V and J ends lost 1 base and 4 bases, in that order; junction bases with no gene match: 12. CDR3 in amino acids: CASSLYTSGSPEGTGELFF. CDR3 sequence (DNA): TGTGCCAGCAGCTTGTACACTAGCGGGAGCCCCGAGGGCACCGGGGAGCTGTTTTTT.

In this sample, this clonotype turned up many times. J is TRBJ1-1 and V is TRBV21-1; whether TRBD1, the table's D call, matches the DNA was not checked. TRBV21-1 has pseudogene status. This CDR3 contains 16 residues. CDR3 region: CASSKGQGPLNTEAFF. The CDR3 DNA sequence: TGTGCCAGCAGCAAGGGACAGGGGCCCTTGAACACTGAAGCTTTCTTT.

This clonotype was seen ten or more times. As DNA, the CDR3 is TGTGCCAGCAGCGTCGAGGAGCTTCGGGGGCAGTTCTTC. This encodes CASSVEELRGQFF. The V call is TRBV5-6, the J call TRBJ2-1; tentatively, D is TRBD2 (5 bases). The CDR3 has 13 residues. Trimming left V 4 bases short and J 12 bases short, with 17 bases between. Germline CDR1 is SGHDT and CDR2 is YYEEEE.

In its sample, this clonotype was seen many times. The CDR3 spells CASSLTGLAGGPTYNEQFF. As DNA, the CDR3 is TGCGCCAGCAGCTTGACGGGACTAGCGGGAGGACCCACCTACAATGAGCAGTTCTTC. J is TRBJ2-1 and V is TRBV5-1, with 15 bases lining up with TRBD2. The CDR3 runs to 19 residues. Germline V gene lookup returns CDR1 SGHRS and CDR2 YFSETQ. Trimming removed 1 base from V and 2 bases from J; junction bases left unmatched: 7.

This clonotype has a handful of counts. One base away lies a much larger clone, so this may be a sequencing read error. The CDR3 protein is CATSDPGQRGGKTQYF. The CDR3, as DNA: TGTGCCACCAGTGACCCGGGACAGAGGGGGGGAAAGACCCAGTACTTC. The chain employs TRBV24-1 and TRBJ2-5; D assignment may be TRBD1 or TRBD2 (7 bases each). The CDR3 length is 16 residues. V gave up 4 bases and J gave up 6 bases, with 20 bases separating them. Germline assignment: CDR1 KGHDR and CDR2 SFDVKD.

At least ten counts were recorded for this clonotype. The chain employs TRBV6-2 or TRBV6-3 and TRBJ2-2, with D maybe TRBD1 (6 bases). Germline CDR1 reads MNHEY; CDR2 reads SVGEGT. V shed 4 bases and J shed 3 bases, with 12 bases lying between them. The CDR3 has 15 amino acids. Written as DNA, the CDR3 is TGTGCCAGCAGTTTCGGTGGACAGCACACCGGGGAGCTGTTTTTT. Its protein product is CASSFGGQHTGELFF.